These T cell receptor beta chains were read from a single sample in a study of cytomegalovirus exposure and HLA in healthy donors. Produced via immunoSEQ multiplex PCR; TCRdb's table is partial and in-frame only. This sample has about 99,000 clones, with over 9% found just once. Sequencing was done on a sample of PBMCs. All receptors derive from a man aged 40-55 years in good health and CMV-seropositive. Both conserved end residues are part of each CDR3. The order of the fields is CDR3 protein, CDR3 DNA, D gene, V gene, J gene, clone size. D genes are given only for firm matches. Expanded clones get a size class; other rows say once, few or many, or leave the size out.

CASSERAPGTSGSHEQFF	TGTGCCAGCAGCGAACGAGCTCCCGGGACTAGCGGGAGCCATGAGCAGTTCTTC	TRBD2	TRBV7-3	TRBJ2-1	few
CASSSPGHEQFF	TGTGCCAGCAGCTCCCCTGGGCATGAGCAGTTCTTC	.	TRBV7-8	TRBJ2-1	few
CASSKEDRVGYEQYF	TGTGCCAGCAGCAAAGAGGACAGGGTAGGCTACGAGCAGTACTTC	.	TRBV21-1	TRBJ2-7	.
CASSLGRRANYGYTF	TGTGCCAGCAGCTTGGGCAGGCGAGCTAACTATGGCTACACCTTC	.	TRBV5-8	TRBJ1-2	.
CASSSTSGGPDTQYF	TGTGCCAGCAGCTCGACTAGCGGAGGGCCAGATACGCAGTATTTT	TRBD2	TRBV7-2	TRBJ2-3	once
CSVPSGTGKREQFF	TGCAGCGTGCCCTCCGGGACAGGGAAGAGGGAGCAGTTCTTC	TRBD1	TRBV29-1	TRBJ2-1	few
CASSISGTGANVLTF	TGTGCCAGTAGTATTTCGGGGACTGGGGCCAACGTCCTGACTTTC	.	TRBV19	TRBJ2-6	.
CASSNGGFTTSDTQYF	TGTGCCAGCAGTAATGGGGGCTTTACTACCTCAGATACGCAGTATTTT	.	TRBV7-6	TRBJ2-3	.
CASSSFGQGSSGGELFF	TGTGCCAGCAGCTCCTTCGGACAGGGGTCCTCCGGCGGGGAGCTGTTTTTT	TRBD1	TRBV27	TRBJ2-2	.
CASNYRGAYEQYF	TGTGCCAGCAATTATCGGGGGGCCTACGAGCAGTACTTC	TRBD2	TRBV6-5	TRBJ2-7	.
CASSLPGGHQPQHF	TGTGCCAGCAGTTTGCCGGGGGGCCATCAGCCCCAGCATTTT	.	TRBV28	TRBJ1-5	.
CATSFSGLPDQPQHF	TGTGCCACCAGCTTCTCGGGACTGCCCGATCAGCCCCAGCATTTT	.	TRBV15	TRBJ1-5	.
CASSQEQARVHGYTF	TGCGCCAGCAGCCAAGAACAGGCCAGGGTACATGGCTACACCTTC	.	TRBV4-1	TRBJ1-2	.
CASRSFGTDYEQYF	TGTGCCAGCAGAAGCTTCGGGACAGATTACGAGCAGTACTTC	TRBD1	TRBV6-5	TRBJ2-7	few
CASSQGSYTEAFF	TGTGCCAGCAGCCAAGGTAGTTACACTGAAGCTTTCTTT	.	TRBV14	TRBJ1-1	few
CASSLAITSKRNEQFF	TGTGCCAGCAGCTTGGCCATCACTAGCAAGAGGAATGAGCAGTTCTTC	.	TRBV5-4	TRBJ2-1	.
CASSGTGGSGANVLTF	TGTGCCAGCAGTGGGACAGGGGGCTCTGGGGCCAACGTCCTGACTTTC	TRBD1	TRBV6-4	TRBJ2-6	many
CASSEVLTGVLYNEQFF	TGTGCCAGCAGTGAAGTACTCACAGGAGTACTCTACAATGAGCAGTTCTTC	.	TRBV6-1	TRBJ2-1	few
CASRMQFRRERELYEQYF	TGTGCCAGCAGAATGCAGTTTAGGAGGGAAAGAGAATTATACGAGCAGTACTTC	.	TRBV27	TRBJ2-7	.
CSARQGEKLFF	TGCAGTGCTAGACAGGGCGAAAAACTGTTTTTT	.	TRBV20-1	TRBJ1-4	few
CASSLETIVHETQYF	TGCGCCAGCAGCTTGGAGACTATTGTTCACGAGACCCAGTACTTC	.	TRBV5-1	TRBJ2-5	.
CASRNFRDSEAFF	TGTGCCAGCAGGAATTTCCGGGACTCTGAAGCTTTCTTT	.	TRBV2	TRBJ1-1	few
CASSFRTSPRGYTF	TGTGCCAGCAGCTTCCGGACTTCGCCTCGTGGCTACACCTTC	.	TRBV7-2	TRBJ1-2	few
CASSVAGGFYEQYF	TGTGCCAGCAGCGTAGCGGGAGGGTTCTACGAGCAGTACTTC	TRBD2	TRBV5-4	TRBJ2-7	few
CASSYLLAGNNEQFF	TGTGCCAGCAGTTACCTACTAGCGGGGAACAATGAGCAGTTCTTC	TRBD2	TRBV6-5	TRBJ2-1	few
CASSPSSGANVLTF	TGTGCCAGCTCACCTAGCTCTGGGGCCAACGTCCTGACTTTC	.	TRBV18	TRBJ2-6	.
CSVELLAGAPNEQFF	TGCAGCGTTGAGTTACTAGCGGGAGCCCCCAATGAGCAGTTCTTC	TRBD2	TRBV29-1	TRBJ2-1	few
CASSVLAGYTDTQYF	TGTGCCAGCAGCGTCTTAGCGGGTTACACAGATACGCAGTATTTT	TRBD2	TRBV11-3	TRBJ2-3	.
CASSLTPVAPNEQYF	TGTGCCAGCAGTTTAACCCCTGTGGCCCCGAACGAGCAGTACTTC	.	TRBV27	TRBJ2-7	.
CASSLIVSGNTIYF	TGTGCCAGCAGCTTAATAGTTTCTGGAAACACCATATATTTT	.	TRBV7-2	TRBJ1-3	.
CASSSRDKRPKEYF	TGTGCCAGCAGCTCCCGAGATAAGCGGCCCAAGGAGTACTTC	.	TRBV11-2	TRBJ2-7	.
CASSCGKLAQIYEQYF	TGTGCCAGCAGCTGCGGTAAGCTAGCACAGATCTACGAGCAGTACTTC	.	TRBV7-6	TRBJ2-7	.
CDTKGQYTGELFF	TGCGACACCAAGGGACAGTACACCGGGGAGCTGTTTTTT	TRBD1	TRBV29-1	TRBJ2-2	few
CASSLGQGLEQYF	TGTGCCAGCAGCTTAGGACAGGGTTTGGAGCAGTACTTC	TRBD1	TRBV7-3	TRBJ2-7	.
CASSLGRDLKRDEQFF	TGCGCCAGCAGCTTGGGCCGGGATCTGAAACGCGATGAGCAGTTCTTC	.	TRBV5-1	TRBJ2-1	.
CASRTANTGELFF	TGTGCCAGCAGGACAGCGAACACCGGGGAGCTGTTTTTT	.	TRBV6-1	TRBJ2-2	few
CAISESGRTVSGNTIYF	TGTGCCATCAGTGAGTCGGGTCGGACAGTCTCTGGAAACACCATATATTTT	.	TRBV10-3	TRBJ1-3	.
CASSPFPGEEGEKLFF	TGTGCCAGCAGCCCCTTCCCAGGGGAAGAGGGTGAAAAACTGTTTTTT	.	TRBV7-9	TRBJ1-4	few
CASSSSWTGAGNTIYF	TGTGCCAGCAGTTCAAGCTGGACAGGGGCTGGAAACACCATATATTTT	TRBD1	TRBV6-5	TRBJ1-3	many
CASSVPVGLAGGSPDTQYF	TGTGCCAGCAGCGTTCCCGTGGGACTAGCGGGAGGCTCGCCAGATACGCAGTATTTT	TRBD2	TRBV9	TRBJ2-3	few
CASRDRGIGYEQYF	TGTGCCAGCAGAGACAGGGGAATCGGGTACGAGCAGTACTTC	TRBD1	TRBV6-5	TRBJ2-7	.
CASSQGTPNEQFF	TGTGCCAGCAGCCAAGGGACTCCCAATGAGCAGTTCTTC	.	TRBV5-6	TRBJ2-1	.
CASSSGAYEQYF	TGTGCCAGTAGTTCCGGGGCCTACGAGCAGTACTTC	.	TRBV19	TRBJ2-7	few
CASRRTGGARTEAFF	TGCGCCAGCAGAAGAACAGGAGGGGCGCGTACTGAAGCTTTCTTT	.	TRBV4-1	TRBJ1-1	few
CAISINRDSNQPQHF	TGTGCCATCAGTATAAACAGAGATAGCAATCAGCCCCAGCATTTT	.	TRBV10-3	TRBJ1-5	.
CASSQTGYHEQYF	TGTGCCAGCAGCCAAACAGGGTACCACGAGCAGTACTTC	.	TRBV14	TRBJ2-7	few
CASSQRTIQETQYF	TGCGCCAGCAGCCAGAGGACTATCCAAGAGACCCAGTACTTC	.	TRBV4-1	TRBJ2-5	few
CASSPGQNTGELFF	TGTGCCAGCAGCCCGGGACAGAACACCGGGGAGCTGTTTTTT	.	TRBV7-2	TRBJ2-2	.
CASSEMGSYQPQHF	TGTGCCAGCAGTGAAATGGGCAGTTATCAGCCCCAGCATTTT	.	TRBV6-1	TRBJ1-5	few
CASGTGAFSGNTIYF	TGTGCCAGCGGGACAGGGGCTTTCTCTGGAAACACCATATATTTT	TRBD1	TRBV6-5	TRBJ1-3	few
CASSAGQSSYEQYF	TGTGCCAGTAGTGCCGGACAAAGCTCCTACGAGCAGTACTTC	.	TRBV19	TRBJ2-7	.
CASSLGTASYEQYF	TGTGCCAGCAGCCTCGGGACAGCTTCCTACGAGCAGTACTTC	TRBD1	TRBV7-6	TRBJ2-7	once
CASSLDLAGEETQYF	TGCGCCAGCAGCTTGGATCTAGCGGGGGAAGAGACCCAGTACTTC	TRBD2	TRBV5-1	TRBJ2-5	few